The present T cell receptor (beta chain) was sequenced within a study of shared clonotypes between healthy human individuals. Study findings and constraints: When naive CD4 clonotypes were compared across a handful of donors, around 4.6% were shared. Larger estimated richness was generally recorded for naive subsets relative to memory subsets.

Germline lookup yields CDR1 MGHRA and CDR2 YSYEKL. The ends lost 4 bases at V and 0 bases at J; junction bases unmatched: 9. The CDR3 contains 17 residues. The donors were adults (healthy and HIV-negative) with no recent acute infections or vaccinations. As for this clone: Its target is unknown.

Original data processing: For the immunoSEQ data, sequences were junction-only without quality scores, so filtering differed. Profiled with immunoSEQ multiplex PCR; TCRdb holds only in-frame clones, not every one. V and J calls and clone size are given by that table; D and trimming were obtained from the DNA. The sample includes about 680,000 clones, approximately 75% seen only once; the top ten take 1.8%. This rearrangement joins TRBV4-1 to TRBJ2-1, with 7 positions matching TRBD2. Material for sequencing was memory CD4+ T cells sorted from blood. Documented subset: CD45RA-negative fraction. This TCR derives from a woman aged 30 to 39 in good health. Here the CDR3 DNA reads TGCGCCAGCAGCCGCGGGGGAGCGTACAGCTCCTACAATGAGCAGTTCTTC. Protein: CASSRGGAYSSYNEQFF.